This TCR beta chain originates from a study of neurological immune-mediated disorders. TCRdb reprocessed the 5' RACE reads via MiXCR and lists one record per CDR3 protein. This sample has about 50,000 distinct CDR3 sequences; around 3.3% occur once, and the top ten carry around 15%. Germline-derived CDR1 and CDR2 are LNHNV and YYDKDF (reference sequence). The length of the CDR3 is 14 residues. V gave up 3 bases and J gave up 13 bases; unmatched junction bases: 8. This clonotype was counted ten times or more. As yet, its antigen is unknown. General study results and limits: For the multiple sclerosis repertoire cluster, an association with any clinical or MRI feature was absent.

The chain combines TRBV15 with TRBJ2-1; 11 bases agree with TRBD2. This receptor was identified in a woman aged 50 to 60 with multiple sclerosis. What was sequenced was PBMCs. The CDR3: CATSSAGRLAGQFF. In DNA form, the CDR3 reads TGTGCCACCAGCAGTGCTGGAAGACTAGCGGGACAGTTCTTC.